This TCR beta chain was sequenced in a study of cytomegalovirus exposure and HLA in healthy donors. Study-level points and caveats: The authors reported that TCR beta sequences could predict HLA-A and HLA-B alleles. These predictions were accurate for most subjects in the first cohort. In terms of immune exposure information, only CMV serostatus was available.

This CDR3 spans 17 amino acids. From germline, CDR1 is LGHNT and CDR2 FRNRAP. Trimming took 6 bases from V and 2 from J, leaving 19 bases between them. With 60 Vbeta and 13 Jbeta primers, the PCR was carried out. The data were produced by immunoSEQ multiplex PCR, yet TCRdb's version contains in-frame clones alone and is incomplete. The table shows tens of thousands of clones, with roughly two thirds occurring only once. To note about this clone: Its antigen is unidentified.

This chain joins TRBV12-5 and TRBJ1-4; a weak D match, TRBD1 (6 bases). The sequencing sample was made of PBMCs. The source is a human donor in good health. CDR3 amino acids: CASGQGVPSLTNEKLFF. DNA for the CDR3: TGTGCTAGTGGACAGGGAGTCCCCTCTCTGACTAATGAAAAACTGTTTTTT.